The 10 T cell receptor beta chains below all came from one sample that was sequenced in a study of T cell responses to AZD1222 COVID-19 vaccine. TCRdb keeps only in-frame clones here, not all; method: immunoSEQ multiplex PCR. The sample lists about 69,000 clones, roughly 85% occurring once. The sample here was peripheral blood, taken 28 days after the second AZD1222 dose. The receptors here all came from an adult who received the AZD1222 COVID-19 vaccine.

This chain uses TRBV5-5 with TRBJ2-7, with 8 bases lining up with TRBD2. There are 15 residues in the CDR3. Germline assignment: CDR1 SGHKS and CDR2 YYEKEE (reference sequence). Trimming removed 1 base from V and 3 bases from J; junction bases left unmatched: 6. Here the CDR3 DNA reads TGTGCCAGCAGCTTGTTCAGCGGGAGACTCTACGAGCAGTACTTC. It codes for CASSLFSGRLYEQYF.

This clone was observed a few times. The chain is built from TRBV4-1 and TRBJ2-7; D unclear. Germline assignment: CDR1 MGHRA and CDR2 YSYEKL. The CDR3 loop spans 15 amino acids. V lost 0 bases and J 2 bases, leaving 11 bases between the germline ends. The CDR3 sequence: CASSQESANTYEQYF. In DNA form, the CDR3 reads TGCGCCAGCAGCCAAGAGAGTGCTAATACCTACGAGCAGTACTTC.

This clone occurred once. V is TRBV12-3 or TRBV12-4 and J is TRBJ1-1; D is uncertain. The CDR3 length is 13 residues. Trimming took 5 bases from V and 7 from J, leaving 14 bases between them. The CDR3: CASSAPGAFEAFF. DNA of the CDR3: TGTGCCAGCAGTGCCCCCGGTGCTTTTGAAGCTTTCTTT.

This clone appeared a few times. For the CDR3, the DNA is TGTGCCAGCAGTGCCGTAGCGGGCACCGGGGAGCTGTTTTTT. Translating gives CASSAVAGTGELFF. V gene TRBV6-4 combines with J gene TRBJ2-2; 7 positions match TRBD2. V dropped 4 bases and J dropped 4; count of bases not matched to a gene: 3. The CDR3 totals 14 residues. Germline loops: CDR1 MRHNA, CDR2 SNTAGT.

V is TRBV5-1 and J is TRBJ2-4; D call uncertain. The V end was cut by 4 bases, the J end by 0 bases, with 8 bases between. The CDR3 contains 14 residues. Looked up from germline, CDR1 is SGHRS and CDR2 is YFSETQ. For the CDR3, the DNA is TGCGCCAGCAGCCAAGAGCAAGCCAAAAACATTCAGTACTTC. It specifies CASSQEQAKNIQYF.

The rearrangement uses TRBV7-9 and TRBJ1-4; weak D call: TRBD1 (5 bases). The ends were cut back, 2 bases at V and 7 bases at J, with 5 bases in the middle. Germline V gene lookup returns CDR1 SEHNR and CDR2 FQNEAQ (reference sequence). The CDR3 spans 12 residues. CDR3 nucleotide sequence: TGTGCCAGCAGCTTACAGGGTGAAAAACTGTTTTTT. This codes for CASSLQGEKLFF.

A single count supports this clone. The CDR3 DNA follows: TGTGCCAGCAGCTCCGCGGGATCCTCCTACGAGCAGTACTTC. Amino acids: CASSSAGSSYEQYF. This sequence joins TRBV5-4 and TRBJ2-7, with D perhaps TRBD2 (6 bases). The germline V gene encodes CDR1 SGHNT and CDR2 YYREEE (reference sequence). V dropped 3 bases and J dropped 0 bases, with 10 bases sitting between them. This CDR3 region has 14 residues.

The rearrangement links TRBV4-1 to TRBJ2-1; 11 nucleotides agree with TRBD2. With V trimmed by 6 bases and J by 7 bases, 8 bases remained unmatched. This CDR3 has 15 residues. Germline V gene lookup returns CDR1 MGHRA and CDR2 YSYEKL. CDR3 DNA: TGCGCCAGCAGGACAGGACTAGCGGGTCTAAATGAGCAGTTCTTC. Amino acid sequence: CASRTGLAGLNEQFF.

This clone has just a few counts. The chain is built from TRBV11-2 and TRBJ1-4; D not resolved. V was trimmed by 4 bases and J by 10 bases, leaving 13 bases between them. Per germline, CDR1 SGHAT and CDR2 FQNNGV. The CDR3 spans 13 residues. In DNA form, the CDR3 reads TGTGCCAGCAGCTCCATTCGAGACGGAAAACTGTTTTTT. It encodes CASSSIRDGKLFF.

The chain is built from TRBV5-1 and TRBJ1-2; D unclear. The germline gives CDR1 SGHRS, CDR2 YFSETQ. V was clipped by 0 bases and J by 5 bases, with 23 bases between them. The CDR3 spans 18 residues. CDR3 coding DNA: TGCGCCAGCAGCTTGGGGGTCGCGGGGTATCGAGTAGATTATGGCTACACCTTC. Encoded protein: CASSLGVAGYRVDYGYTF.